This TCR beta chain was found in a study of blood T cell repertoires in COVID-19. Study information: The analysed material was cDNA or gDNA that came from T cells, B-cell-depleted T cells, or PBMCs.

Germline CDR1 and CDR2: MGHRA and YSYEKL. The V gene end was trimmed by 3 bases and the J gene end by 1 base; junction bases not matched to a gene: 7. The CDR3 covers 16 residues. Study processing details: For nucleated cells, counts were estimated from reference gene primer amplification. Assay: immunoSEQ multiplex PCR; the TCRdb copy retains only in-frame clones and omits some. That table supplies the V and J calls and clone size; D and trimming were determined from the DNA. The table records some 170,000 clones, approximately 86% of them present only once. This TCR was sampled from a woman in her fifties or sixties with acute or convalescent COVID-19. The rearrangement joins TRBV4-1 to TRBJ1-2, with 8 positions matching TRBD1. Sequencing was carried out using peripheral blood. The CDR3 reads CASSQITTGVNYGYTF. The CDR3 nucleotides are TGCGCCAGCAGCCAGATCACGACAGGGGTTAACTATGGCTACACCTTC.